These 28 T cell receptor beta chains share one sample of origin, sequenced in a study of shared clonotypes between healthy human individuals. Produced via immunoSEQ multiplex PCR; TCRdb's table is partial and in-frame only. The sample has about 2.3 million clones; 90% to 95% are singletons. Sample: naive CD4+ T cells from PBMCs. This sample's subset: CD45RA+ positively selected. Receptors originate from a man younger than 35 in good health. Some clones in this sample may be carry-over from other donors' samples.

The chain employs TRBV7-9 and TRBJ2-4; D possibly corresponds to TRBD1 (7 bases). The CDR3 is 17 amino acids. The germline CDR1 and CDR2 sequences are SEHNR and FQNEAQ (reference sequence). The germline V and J ends were trimmed by 2 bases and 5 bases, with 19 bases remaining between them. The CDR3 sequence is CASSLLRGTGTENIQYF. The CDR3 DNA follows: TGTGCCAGCAGCTTATTACGCGGGACCGGGACAGAAAACATTCAGTACTTC.

The genes are TRBV10-3 and TRBJ1-1; 9 bases line up with TRBD1. The germline V gene has CDR1 ENHRY and CDR2 SYGVKD. The CDR3 runs to 15 residues. The V and J ends lost 6 bases and 1 base, in that order; junction bases with no gene match: 6. CDR3 sequence: CAISTATGGNTEAFF. The CDR3 nucleotides read TGTGCCATCAGCACAGCGACAGGGGGGAACACTGAAGCTTTCTTT.

The chain has TRBV10-3 and TRBJ2-5; 8 bases are shared with TRBD2. The CDR3 runs 14 residues. J was trimmed by 1 base and V by 4 bases; bases with no gene match: 2. Germline values: CDR1 ENHRY, CDR2 SYGVKD. CDR3 DNA sequence: TGTGCCATCAGTGCGGGAGGGCCCCAAGAGACCCAGTACTTC. The encoded protein is CAISAGGPQETQYF.

In this sample, this clone turned up once. The gene calls are TRBV30 and TRBJ2-5, with 7 bases aligning to TRBD1. V lost 3 bases and J lost 5; bases outside the gene matches: 9. The CDR3 runs 14 residues. Germline V gene lookup returns CDR1 GTSNPN and CDR2 SVGIG (reference sequence). The CDR3 DNA reads as TGTGCCTGGAGGGGTTGGGACAGTGGGGAGACCCAGTACTTC. Protein: CAWRGWDSGETQYF.

This clone was detected only once. The chain is built from TRBV7-2 and TRBJ2-7, with a weak D call TRBD2 (5 bases). The CDR3 contains 12 residues. The ends were cut back, 5 bases at V and 5 bases at J, with 10 bases in the middle. The germline CDR1 and CDR2 sequences are SGHTA and FQGNSA. The CDR3 loop is CASSLDFHEQYF. In DNA, the CDR3 is TGTGCCAGCAGCCTGGACTTCCACGAGCAGTACTTC.

The gene calls are TRBV5-1 and TRBJ2-7; no clear D. Trimming removed 0 bases at V and 3 bases at J, with 16 bases between. CDR1 and CDR2 (germline): SGHRS, YFSETQ. This CDR3 is 16 amino acids long. CDR3 coding DNA: TGCGCCAGCAGCTTGGGGGTGAACGGTAGGATCTACGAGCAGTACTTC. It codes for CASSLGVNGRIYEQYF.

With respect to this clone: Additional DNA sequences in this sample encode the identical CDR3. The rearrangement links TRBV7-3 to TRBJ1-1; D may be TRBD1 (5 bases). V was clipped by 5 bases and J by 2 bases, with 12 bases between them. The CDR3 is made up of 14 amino acids. CDR1 and CDR2 (germline): SGHTA, FQGTGA. The CDR3: CASSPTGGNTEAFF. The CDR3 DNA sequence: TGTGCCAGCAGCCCGACCGGGGGAAACACTGAAGCTTTCTTT.

Of note for this clone: Other DNA sequences within the sample encode an identical CDR3. CDR3 residues: CASSPLGTYNEQFF. The CDR3 DNA follows: TGTGCCAGCTCTCCATTGGGGACCTACAATGAGCAGTTCTTC. This chain uses TRBV18 with TRBJ2-1; D call uncertain. V was pared by 6 bases and J by 2 bases, with 11 bases between. This CDR3 comprises 14 residues. Germline-derived CDR1 and CDR2 are KGHSH and LQKENI.

The chain combines TRBV4-2 with TRBJ1-4; tentatively, D is TRBD1 (5 bases). V lost 1 base to trimming and J lost 8 bases, with 14 bases between them. This CDR3 spans 15 amino acids. The germline gives CDR1 LGHNA, CDR2 YNFKEQ. CDR3: CASSQGRAGREKLFF. CDR3 sequence (DNA): TGTGCCAGCAGCCAAGGTCGGGCAGGGAGGGAAAAACTGTTTTTT.

V is TRBV25-1 and J is TRBJ2-3, with 7 bases aligning to TRBD2. CDR1 MGHDK and CDR2 SYGVNS come from the germline V gene. V trimming: 3 bases; J trimming: 5 bases; junction bases outside the gene matches: 5. This CDR3 has 14 residues. The CDR3 loop is CASSDGGRGDTQYF. The CDR3 DNA follows: TGTGCCAGCAGTGACGGCGGGAGAGGAGATACGCAGTATTTT.

The V gene is TRBV7-8, the J gene TRBJ1-4; D unresolved. This CDR3 has 15 residues. Germline V gene sequence: CDR1 SGHVS, CDR2 FQNEAQ. The V end was cut by 2 bases, the J end by 8 bases, with 15 bases between. The CDR3 coding sequence is TGTGCCAGCAGCTTAAGGCAGCCCTCGGGGGAAAAACTGTTTTTT. Protein sequence: CASSLRQPSGEKLFF. The variable domain in full, completed from reference TRBV7-8 and TRBJ1-4, reads GAGVSQSPRYKVAKRGQDVALRCDPISGHVSLFWYQQALGQGPEFLTYFQNEAQLDKSGLPSDRFFAERPEGSVSTLKIQRTQQEDSAVYLCASSLRQPSGEKLFFGSGTQLSVL.

The rearrangement uses TRBV27 and TRBJ2-2; D is undetermined. CDR1 is MNHEY, CDR2 SMNVEV, per germline (reference sequence). V lost 0 bases to trimming and J lost 0 bases, with 8 bases between them. There are 16 residues in the CDR3. The CDR3 reads CASSLSVTPNTGELFF. As DNA, the CDR3 is TGTGCCAGCAGTTTATCTGTCACGCCGAACACCGGGGAGCTGTTTTTT.

The chain links TRBV5-5 to TRBJ2-7; the D is unclear. Germline V gene data show CDR1 as SGHKS and CDR2 as YYEKEE (reference sequence). The CDR3 sequence is 12 residues long. V was shortened by 2 bases and J by 4 bases, with 7 bases between the two germline ends. As DNA, the CDR3 is TGTGCCAGCAGCTTAAACCTTTACGAGCAGTACTTC. This encodes CASSLNLYEQYF.

The V call is TRBV9, the J call TRBJ2-7; maybe TRBD2 (6 bases). Trimming removed 3 bases from V and 2 bases from J, with 18 bases in between. The germline gives CDR1 SGDLS, CDR2 YYNGEE. This CDR3 has 16 residues. Here the CDR3 DNA reads TGTGCCAGCAGCGCTAGCGCCGGGATACGAACCTACGAGCAGTACTTC. Encoded protein: CASSASAGIRTYEQYF.

This chain links TRBV18 with TRBJ1-4, with 11 bases that match TRBD1. Per germline, CDR1 KGHSH and CDR2 LQKENI. The ends lost 3 bases at V and 7 bases at J; junction bases unmatched: 4. The CDR3 is made up of 15 amino acids. Here the CDR3 DNA reads TGTGCCAGCTCACCTTTCGGGACAGGGGGTGAAAAACTGTTTTTT. Translating gives CASSPFGTGGEKLFF.

This sequence joins TRBV5-1 and TRBJ2-3; TRBD2 agrees at 12 bases. CDR3 size: 18 residues. V shed 4 bases, J shed 3 bases, and the junction held 12 bases outside the gene matches. Germline V lookup: CDR1 SGHRS, CDR2 YFSETQ. This CDR3 reads CASSPGTSGLQSTDTQYF. The CDR3 DNA follows: TGCGCCAGCAGCCCCGGGACTAGCGGGCTTCAAAGTACAGATACGCAGTATTTT.

This clone was seen just once. The chain employs TRBV5-1 and TRBJ2-1, with D perhaps matching TRBD2 (6 bases). Germline V gene sequence: CDR1 SGHRS, CDR2 YFSETQ. The V gene lost 3 bases and the J gene lost 4 bases, with 20 bases spanning the gap. The CDR3 loop spans 17 amino acids. The CDR3 is CASSSSLFGRGYNEQFF. The CDR3 coding sequence is TGCGCCAGCAGCTCGTCCCTGTTTGGGCGGGGATACAATGAGCAGTTCTTC. The full variable domain, in which reference TRBV5-1 and TRBJ2-1 provide the parts outside the CDR3, is KAGVTQTPRYLIKTRGQQVTLSCSPISGHRSVSWYQQTPGQGLQFLFEYFSETQRNKGNFPGRFSGRQFSNSRSEMNVSTLELGDSALYLCASSSSLFGRGYNEQFFGPGTRLTVL.

The gene calls are TRBV7-2 and TRBJ2-3, with D possibly called TRBD1 or TRBD2 (5 bases each). This CDR3 spans 16 amino acids. Per germline, CDR1 SGHTA and CDR2 FQGNSA. With 4 bases removed from V and 6 bases from J, the gap between germline ends came to 20 bases. CDR3 loop: CASSYTSGTPRDTQYF. CDR3 DNA sequence: TGTGCCAGCAGCTATACATCCGGGACCCCTAGGGATACGCAGTATTTT. Full variable domain (rest looked up from reference TRBV7-2 and TRBJ2-3): GAGVSQSPSNKVTEKGKDVELRCDPISGHTALYWYRQSLGQGLEFLIYFQGNSAPDKSGLPSDRFSAERTGGSVSTLTIQRTQQEDSAVYLCASSYTSGTPRDTQYFGPGTRLTVL.

The chain recombines TRBV29-1 with TRBJ2-3; 11 bases are shared with TRBD2. From germline, CDR1 is SQVTM and CDR2 ANQGSEA. V dropped 4 bases and J dropped 6; count of bases not matched to a gene: 9. The CDR3 has 15 residues. The CDR3 region is CSVVVAGGKGDTQYF. The DNA of the CDR3 is TGCAGCGTTGTGGTAGCGGGAGGGAAGGGGGATACGCAGTATTTT.

Here the CDR3 DNA reads TGTGCCAGCAGGGGGGGGACAGGGACCCTTACGCTCTACGAGCAGTACTTC. It codes for CASRGGTGTLTLYEQYF. The chain couples TRBV28 to TRBJ2-7; 9 nucleotides match TRBD1. The CDR3 contains 17 residues. Germline values: CDR1 MDHEN, CDR2 SYDVKM. V trimming: 6 bases; J trimming: 3 bases; junction bases outside the gene matches: 15.

The V and J genes are TRBV6-5 and TRBJ2-1; no clear D. CDR3 length equals 14 residues. Germline V gene lookup returns CDR1 MNHEY and CDR2 SVGAGI. Trimming took 5 bases from V and 4 from J, leaving 12 bases between them. This chain's CDR3 is CASSPWQIYNEQFF. The CDR3, as DNA: TGTGCCAGCAGTCCTTGGCAGATTTACAATGAGCAGTTCTTC.

The chain is built from TRBV10-2 and TRBJ2-7; D uncertain. Trimming left V 1 base short and J 5 bases short, with 12 bases between. This CDR3 spans 14 amino acids. Germline V gene lookup returns CDR1 WSHSY and CDR2 SAAADI. CDR3 loop: CASSEFQSPHEQYF. The CDR3, as DNA: TGCGCCAGCAGTGAGTTCCAGTCCCCACACGAGCAGTACTTC.

The rearrangement uses TRBV2 and TRBJ2-2, with 12 positions matching TRBD2. The germline V gene encodes CDR1 SNHLY and CDR2 FYNNEI. The trim removed 7 bases at V and 4 bases at J, leaving 4 bases unmatched. The CDR3 loop spans 15 amino acids. The CDR3 coding sequence is TGTGCCAGCACGACGGGACTAGCGGGCACCGGGGAGCTGTTTTTT. Encoded protein: CASTTGLAGTGELFF.

This sequence joins TRBV10-3 and TRBJ1-4; a weak D match, TRBD1 (5 bases). Germline lookup yields CDR1 ENHRY and CDR2 SYGVKD. This CDR3 comprises 13 residues. V dropped 8 bases and J dropped 3 bases, with 10 bases sitting between them. The CDR3 sequence: CAIGRDPNEKLFF. The CDR3 nucleotides are TGTGCCATCGGCCGGGACCCTAATGAAAAACTGTTTTTT.

This chain links TRBV7-3 with TRBJ1-2, with D possibly being TRBD1 (5 bases). Germline V gene sequence: CDR1 SGHTA, CDR2 FQGTGA. Trimming took 0 bases from V and 1 from J, leaving 12 bases between them. The CDR3 is made up of 16 amino acids. The CDR3 DNA follows: TGTGCCAGCAGCTTAACGGGGGAGGGCAATAACTATGGCTACACCTTC. Protein: CASSLTGEGNNYGYTF.

This chain links TRBV28 with TRBJ2-1; 7 bases line up with TRBD2. The CDR3 extends over 15 amino acids. Germline CDR1 and CDR2: MDHEN and SYDVKM. V lost 5 bases to trimming and J lost 0 bases; unmatched junction nucleotides: 4. This CDR3 is CASSDLAGSYNEQFF. CDR3 nucleotides: TGTGCCAGCAGTGACTTAGCGGGCTCCTACAATGAGCAGTTCTTC.

The chain recombines TRBV28 with TRBJ2-7; 7 bases align to TRBD2. The CDR3 covers 13 residues. J gave up 5 bases and V 6 bases, and 7 bases lay outside the gene matches. Germline CDR1 MDHEN, CDR2 SYDVKM. CDR3 nucleotide sequence: TGTGCCAGCAGCTCGGGAGGCTGGGACGAGCAGTACTTC. This translates into CASSSGGWDEQYF. The full variable domain, completed using reference TRBV28 and TRBJ2-7, is DVKVTQSSRYLVKRTGEKVFLECVQDMDHENMFWYRQDPGLGLRLIYFSYDVKMKEKGDIPEGYSVSREKKERFSLILESASTNQTSMYLCASSSGGWDEQYFGPGTRLTVT.

This chain uses TRBV28 with TRBJ1-3; a weak D match, TRBD1 (5 bases). Germline V gene data show CDR1 as MDHEN and CDR2 as SYDVKM. Trimming pared 7 bases from V and 0 bases from J, leaving 10 bases between. CDR3 size: 14 residues. The CDR3 coding sequence is TGTGCCAGCACAGACAGTCTCTCTGGAAACACCATATATTTT. Amino acid sequence: CASTDSLSGNTIYF.